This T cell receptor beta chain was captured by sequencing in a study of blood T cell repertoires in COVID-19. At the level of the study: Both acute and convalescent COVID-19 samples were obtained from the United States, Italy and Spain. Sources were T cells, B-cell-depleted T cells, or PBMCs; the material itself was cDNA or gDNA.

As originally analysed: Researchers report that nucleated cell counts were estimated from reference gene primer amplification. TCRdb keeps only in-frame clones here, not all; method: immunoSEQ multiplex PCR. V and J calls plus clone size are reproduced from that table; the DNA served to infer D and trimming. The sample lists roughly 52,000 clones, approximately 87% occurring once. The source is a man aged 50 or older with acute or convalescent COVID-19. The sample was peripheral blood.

In DNA form, the CDR3 reads TGTGCCAGCAGCTTGTGGGGGGGCTACGAGCAGTACTTC. As protein: CASSLWGGYEQYF. The chain uses TRBV7-2 and TRBJ2-7; 7 bases map to TRBD2. The CDR3 spans 13 residues. J gave up 3 bases and V 3 bases, and 2 bases lay outside the gene matches. Per the germline V gene, CDR1 is SGHTA and CDR2 is FQGNSA.